A single sample gave rise to the 20 T cell receptor beta chains below, sequenced in a study of control samples from healthy donors and cancer patients. TCRdb's copy holds only in-frame clones and misses some; the assay was immunoSEQ multiplex PCR. The data show under 150,000 clones, 85% to 90% seen once. The sequencing sample was made of PBMCs. Receptors originate from a man over 45 with head and neck cancer.

This clone was found once. The J gene is TRBJ2-7, the V gene TRBV6-4, with no clear D. The germline gives CDR1 MRHNA, CDR2 SNTAGT. CDR3 size: 13 residues. Trimming took 4 bases from V and 3 from J, leaving 10 bases between them. The CDR3 spells CASSVAENYEQYF. CDR3 sequence (DNA): TGTGCCAGCAGTGTAGCCGAGAACTACGAGCAGTACTTC.

The rearrangement uses TRBV9 and TRBJ2-7; D uncertain. Trimming stripped 0 bases from V and 6 bases from J, with 10 bases between. Germline-derived CDR1 and CDR2 are SGDLS and YYNGEE. There are 13 residues in the CDR3. CDR3: CASSVGGSGEQYF. For the CDR3, the DNA is TGTGCCAGCAGCGTAGGTGGCTCCGGCGAGCAGTACTTC. Variable domain in full (rest from reference TRBV9 and TRBJ2-7): DSGVTQTPKHLITATGQRVTLRCSPRSGDLSVYWYQQSLDQGLQFLIQYYNGEERAKGNILERFSAQQFPDLHSELNLSSLELGDSALYFCASSVGGSGEQYFGPGTRLTVT.

As to this clone: Other DNA sequences of this sample code for an identical CDR3. The chain links TRBV5-1 to TRBJ2-5; 7 positions match TRBD1. The germline V gene has CDR1 SGHRS and CDR2 YFSETQ. This CDR3 comprises 13 residues. Trimming removed 0 bases from V and 4 bases from J; junction bases left unmatched: 0. CDR3 amino acids: CASSLGQGETQYF. The DNA for the CDR3 is TGCGCCAGCAGCTTGGGACAGGGAGAGACCCAGTACTTC.

This chain uses TRBV5-6 with TRBJ2-7; D is undetermined. The V and J ends lost 1 base and 0 bases respectively, with 5 bases between them. This CDR3 is 13 amino acids long. Germline V CDR1 and CDR2: SGHDT, YYEEEE. DNA for the CDR3: TGTGCCAGCAGCTTGCCCCACTCCTACGAGCAGTACTTC. Amino acids: CASSLPHSYEQYF.

The chain combines TRBV27 with TRBJ2-7; 11 nucleotides line up with TRBD1. This CDR3 spans 18 amino acids. CDR1 is MNHEY, CDR2 SMNVEV, per germline (reference sequence). V was clipped by 0 bases and J by 2 bases; unmatched bases: 9. CDR3: CASSLSPLGQGVTYEQYF. CDR3 DNA sequence: TGTGCCAGCAGTTTATCGCCCTTGGGACAGGGGGTGACCTACGAGCAGTACTTC.

This chain joins TRBV2 and TRBJ2-1, with D possibly TRBD2 on 5 matching bases. This CDR3 has 13 amino acids. CDR1 is SNHLY and CDR2 is FYNNEI in the germline V gene. V was trimmed by 7 bases and J by 8 bases, leaving 15 bases between them. DNA for the CDR3: TGTGCCAGCAAAGGTACAGAGGAGGATGAGCAGTTCTTC. Amino acids: CASKGTEEDEQFF. The full variable domain, with the rest looked up from reference TRBV2 and TRBJ2-1, is EPEVTQTPSHQVTQMGQEVILRCVPISNHLYFYWYRQILGQKVEFLVSFYNNEISEKSEIFDDQFSVERPDGSNFTLKIRSTKLEDSAMYFCASKGTEEDEQFFGPGTRLTVL.

V is TRBV27 and J is TRBJ2-3, with 9 bases matching TRBD2. This CDR3 comprises 16 residues. The ends lost 6 bases at V and 6 bases at J; junction bases unmatched: 13. Germline CDR1 reads MNHEY; CDR2 reads SMNVEV (reference sequence). CDR3 amino acids: CASRLHSGGAPDTQYF. The CDR3 DNA reads as TGTGCCAGCAGACTACATAGCGGGGGAGCCCCCGATACGCAGTATTTT.

The chain couples TRBV4-2 to TRBJ1-2; 8 positions match TRBD1. The CDR3 has 14 residues. CDR1 and CDR2 (germline): LGHNA, YNFKEQ. Losses at the gene ends were 2 bases for V and 2 bases for J; bases not matched to a gene: 1. Written as DNA, the CDR3 is TGTGCCAGCAGCCAATGGACAGGGAACTATGGCTACACCTTC. Its translation is CASSQWTGNYGYTF.

Here the CDR3 DNA reads TGTGCCAGCAGTGAGAGAGGGGGGACCTACGAGCAGTACTTC. Translating gives CASSERGGTYEQYF. This chain uses TRBV2 with TRBJ2-7; either TRBD1 or TRBD2 may fit D (6 bases each). Germline CDR1 and CDR2: SNHLY and FYNNEI. The V gene lost 3 bases and the J gene lost 2 bases, with 11 bases spanning the gap. The CDR3 extends over 14 amino acids.

The genes are TRBV5-1 and TRBJ2-1; the match to TRBD2 covers 13 bases. Losses at the gene ends were 2 bases for V and 7 bases for J; bases not matched to a gene: 3. CDR1 and CDR2 from the germline V gene are SGHRS and YFSETQ. The CDR3 length is 15 residues. Here the CDR3 reads CASSFGLAGENEQFF. CDR3 DNA: TGCGCCAGCAGCTTTGGACTAGCGGGAGAGAATGAGCAGTTCTTC. The variable domain in full, completed from reference TRBV5-1 and TRBJ2-1, reads KAGVTQTPRYLIKTRGQQVTLSCSPISGHRSVSWYQQTPGQGLQFLFEYFSETQRNKGNFPGRFSGRQFSNSRSEMNVSTLELGDSALYLCASSFGLAGENEQFFGPGTRLTVL.

This clone was detected only once. The chain has TRBV4-1 and TRBJ2-5; 12 bases match TRBD2. This CDR3 is 16 amino acids long. Trimming at V came to 5 bases and at J to 10 bases, leaving 14 bases not matched to a gene. The germline V gene has CDR1 MGHRA and CDR2 YSYEKL. As DNA, the CDR3 is TGCGCCAGCAGCTCTAGACTAGCGGGAGTAGGGAGGAGCCAGTACTTC. Its protein is CASSSRLAGVGRSQYF.

This rearrangement joins TRBV10-3 to TRBJ2-2, with 7 nucleotides matching TRBD1. The CDR3 loop spans 14 amino acids. CDR1 and CDR2 (germline): ENHRY, SYGVKD. V was pared by 4 bases and J by 5 bases, with 4 bases of the junction left unmatched. CDR3 coding DNA: TGTGCCATCAGTGGACAGGGCGGGACCGGGGAGCTGTTTTTT. Translating it yields CAISGQGGTGELFF.

The chain couples TRBV10-3 to TRBJ1-6; D unclear. The CDR3 length is 14 residues. Germline lookup yields CDR1 ENHRY and CDR2 SYGVKD. V shed 8 bases and J shed 7 bases, with 15 bases lying between them. The CDR3 is CAIGQDLNNSPLHF. CDR3 nucleotide sequence: TGTGCCATCGGCCAGGACCTCAACAATTCACCCCTCCACTTT.

This chain joins TRBV27 and TRBJ1-1, with no clear D. Germline V gives CDR1 MNHEY, CDR2 SMNVEV (reference sequence). This CDR3 is built from 14 residues. The V and J ends lost 3 bases and 5 bases respectively, with 13 bases between them. The DNA for the CDR3 is TGTGCCAGCAGTTTCAGGACGGGCAGGACTGAAGCTTTCTTT. It translates to CASSFRTGRTEAFF.

The chain carries TRBV5-5 and TRBJ2-5; TRBD2 aligns across 10 bases. The ends lost 2 bases at V and 5 bases at J; junction bases unmatched: 9. Germline V gives CDR1 SGHKS, CDR2 YYEKEE (reference sequence). The CDR3 has 16 residues. CDR3 DNA sequence: TGTGCCAGCAGCTTTTCCGGGACTAGCGTCCTTGAGACCCAGTACTTC. Translation gives CASSFSGTSVLETQYF.

The chain is built from TRBV5-4 and TRBJ2-3, with 7 bases fitting TRBD2. The CDR3 contains 14 residues. Losses at the gene ends were 5 bases for V and 8 bases for J; bases not matched to a gene: 11. The germline V gene has CDR1 SGHNT and CDR2 YYREEE (reference sequence). CDR3 in DNA: TGTGCCAGCAGAAACGGGGGTTGGGGGGGTACGCAGTATTTT. It translates to CASRNGGWGGTQYF.

V gene TRBV19 combines with J gene TRBJ1-2; the match to TRBD1 covers 8 bases. After removal of 10 bases from V and 5 bases from J, the junction contained 15 bases not matched to a gene. The CDR3 covers 15 residues. CDR1 LNHDA and CDR2 SQIVND come from the germline V gene (reference sequence). CDR3 protein: CATLKRGQEGYGYTF. The CDR3 DNA follows: TGTGCCACCCTAAAACGGGGACAGGAAGGTTATGGCTACACCTTC.

A single count supports this clone. The V and J genes are TRBV5-1 and TRBJ1-3, with no clear D. CDR1 SGHRS and CDR2 YFSETQ come from the germline V gene. This CDR3 has 17 residues. V gave up 0 bases and J gave up 0 bases, with 13 bases separating them. In DNA, the CDR3 is TGCGCCAGCAGCTTGGAAGGCCAACTCCTCTCTGGAAACACCATATATTTT. Residues: CASSLEGQLLSGNTIYF.

CDR3 in DNA: TGCGCCAGCAGCTTCAGGGGTCTCAGCTCCTACGAGCAGTACTTC. Translation: CASSFRGLSSYEQYF. V gene TRBV5-1 combines with J gene TRBJ2-7; D is perhaps TRBD1 (6 bases). The CDR3 has 15 amino acids. Deletions cut 2 bases from V and 0 bases from J, with 12 bases between. Per germline, CDR1 SGHRS and CDR2 YFSETQ. The variable domain in full, completed from reference TRBV5-1 and TRBJ2-7, reads KAGVTQTPRYLIKTRGQQVTLSCSPISGHRSVSWYQQTPGQGLQFLFEYFSETQRNKGNFPGRFSGRQFSNSRSEMNVSTLELGDSALYLCASSFRGLSSYEQYFGPGTRLTVT.

This chain joins TRBV11-3 and TRBJ1-1; the D gene is possibly TRBD1 (5 bases). The CDR3 consists of 13 residues. Germline V gene data show CDR1 as SGHNT and CDR2 as YENEEA. Trimming took off 5 bases at V and 7 bases at J, with 14 bases between the two ends. CDR3 nucleotide sequence: TGTGCCAGCAGCCCAACCCGGGACGGTGAAGCTTTCTTT. Translating it yields CASSPTRDGEAFF.